This TCR beta chain was retrieved from a study of control samples from healthy donors and cancer patients. Clones were sequenced by immunoSEQ multiplex PCR, and TCRdb holds only the in-frame ones, with some missing. Of more than 85,000 clones detected, around 90% appear once; the ten largest clones hold 2.5%. The CDR3 extends over 11 amino acids. Germline V CDR1 and CDR2: DFQATT, SNEGSKA (reference sequence). V was trimmed by 1 base and J by 5 bases, leaving 5 bases between them. The clonotype comes from a woman aged 18-29 years in good health. V gene TRBV20-1 combines with J gene TRBJ1-1; D is uncertain. Sequencing input: blood. CDR3 residues: CSARVGTEAFF. CDR3 in DNA: TGCAGTGCTAGAGTAGGAACTGAAGCTTTCTTT.